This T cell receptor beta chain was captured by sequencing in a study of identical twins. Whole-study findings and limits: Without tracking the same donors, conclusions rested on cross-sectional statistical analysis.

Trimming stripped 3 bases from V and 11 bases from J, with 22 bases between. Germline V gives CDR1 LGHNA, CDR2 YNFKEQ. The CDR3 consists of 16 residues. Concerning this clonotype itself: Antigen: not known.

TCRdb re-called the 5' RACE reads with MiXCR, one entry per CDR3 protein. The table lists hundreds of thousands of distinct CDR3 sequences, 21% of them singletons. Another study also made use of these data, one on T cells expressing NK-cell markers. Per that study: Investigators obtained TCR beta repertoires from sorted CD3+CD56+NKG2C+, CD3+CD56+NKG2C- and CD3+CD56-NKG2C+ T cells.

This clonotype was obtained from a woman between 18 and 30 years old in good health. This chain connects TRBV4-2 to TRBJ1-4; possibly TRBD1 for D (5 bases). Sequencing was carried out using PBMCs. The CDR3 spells CASSQEGGAGFEKLFF. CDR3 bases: TGTGCCAGCAGCCAGGAGGGTGGGGCAGGGTTTGAGAAACTGTTTTTT.